This T cell receptor (beta chain) comes out of a study of CD8+ T cells in alopecia areata. The wider study: Treated patients were given 5 to 10 mg oral tofacitinib twice daily.

The study's findings and limits: Across lesional scalp, and particularly alopecia totalis/universalis, clonality surpassed that of normal scalp. Researchers reported that TCR sharing among patients proved less clear than in mice, possibly HLA-linked. Expanded CD8+ clones among the top 100, and scalp clonality, were significantly decreased by tofacitinib.

Indicated treatment: oral pan-JAK inhibitor, 5-10 mg twice daily. Reverse transcription of extracted RNA yielded cDNA, which provided the sequencing template. The assay was immunoSEQ multiplex PCR, and TCRdb's table has in-frame clones only and misses some. The table shows 100,000 to 150,000 clones, with 50% to 75% occurring only once. Comments on this clone: Its cognate antigen is unknown.

The sequences come from CD8+ T cells sorted from blood, collected at week 4, from a patient treated with tofacitinib. This clonotype was sampled from a human donor with alopecia areata.

The CDR3 DNA reads TGTGCCAGCAGCTTCGCCATTTACGAGCAGTACTTC. Translation: CASSFAIYEQYF. This sequence joins TRBV11-2 and TRBJ2-7; D unclear. Germline V CDR1 and CDR2: SGHAT, FQNNGV. Trimming cost V 3 bases and J 4 bases, with 7 bases left between them. The length of the CDR3 is 12 residues. The full variable domain, its missing parts supplied by reference TRBV11-2 and TRBJ2-7, is EAGVAQSPRYKIIEKRQSVAFWCNPISGHATLYWYQQILGQGPKLLIQFQNNGVVDDSQLPKDRFSAERLKGVDSTLKIQPAKLEDSAVYLCASSFAIYEQYFGPGTRLTVT.